Ten or more counts support the clone carrying this TCR beta chain. Construction of the TCR beta libraries employed iRepertoire HTBI primers in conjunction with Arm-PCR of CDR3 regions. The authors' processing: Detected in the samples were over 60 TRBV and around 15 TRBJ segments. One entry per CDR3 protein results from TCRdb running MiXCR on the multiplex PCR reads. TCRdb's processing, not the authors' own work, is the source of the V and J calls. The table includes over 350,000 distinct CDR3 sequences, 13% to 15% detected once. These data come from a study of regulatory T cells in long-lasting Graves disease. V was pared by 4 bases and J by 4 bases, with 15 bases between. CDR1 and CDR2 from the germline V gene are SNHLY and FYNNEI. The CDR3 spans 15 residues. Documented time point: newly diagnosed GD, antithyroid drugs for less than 3 months. The authors made the TCR library using RNA they extracted from PBMCs.

This sample was also put to use in a study of T cells in Graves' hyperthyroidism and ophthalmopathy.

The chain carries TRBV2 and TRBJ2-3, with a possible D match to TRBD2 (5 bases). The receptor was isolated from a woman between 45 and 60 years old with Graves disease. Sequenced here: peripheral blood mononuclear cells (PBMCs), sampled at new diagnosis, from a patient treated with antithyroid drugs. CDR3 in amino acids: CASSGGRGRADTQYF. CDR3 nucleotides: TGTGCCAGCAGTGGTGGGAGAGGTAGAGCAGATACGCAGTATTTT.